Listed here are 16 T cell receptor beta chains from one sample, sequenced in a study of blood T cell repertoires in COVID-19. This table comes from immunoSEQ multiplex PCR, and its TCRdb copy is limited to in-frame clones, with some not included. This sample has around 290,000 clones, with about 89% found just once. The sequencing input was PBMCs or T cells enriched from blood (not recorded which). These receptors all come from a woman aged 18 to 35 who had recovered from COVID-19.

CDR3 protein: CASSPISYTGTEAFF. DNA for the CDR3: TGTGCCAGCAGTCCGATCTCTTATACGGGCACTGAAGCTTTCTTT. The genes are TRBV27 and TRBJ1-1, with D uncertain. V was cut by 5 bases and J by 4 bases, with 17 bases left in between. The CDR3 covers 15 residues. Germline values: CDR1 MNHEY, CDR2 SMNVEV (reference sequence).

The genes are TRBV27 and TRBJ2-7; D not certain. Trimming cost V 5 bases and J 0 bases, with 5 bases left between them. This CDR3 region has 12 residues. Germline V lookup: CDR1 MNHEY, CDR2 SMNVEV (reference sequence). The CDR3 loop is CASSLLSYEQYF. The DNA for the CDR3 is TGTGCCAGCAGTCTCCTCTCCTACGAGCAGTACTTC.

This chain joins TRBV2 and TRBJ1-3, with D unresolved. The CDR3 has 16 residues. V was pared by 4 bases and J by 2 bases, with 15 bases between. Germline lookup yields CDR1 SNHLY and CDR2 FYNNEI. This CDR3 reads CASSAGTEYPGNTIYF. CDR3 sequence (DNA): TGTGCCAGCAGTGCCGGCACAGAGTACCCTGGAAACACCATATATTTT.

V and J are TRBV29-1 and TRBJ1-1, with D perhaps TRBD1 (5 bases). Germline-derived CDR1 and CDR2 are SQVTM and ANQGSEA. The V gene lost 7 bases and the J gene lost 1 base, with 13 bases spanning the gap. The CDR3 spans 13 residues. The CDR3 is CSAPQVGNTEAFF. The CDR3 DNA reads TGCAGCGCCCCACAGGTAGGGAACACTGAAGCTTTCTTT.

This clone was seen just once. This chain uses TRBV4-3 with TRBJ1-4; D is perhaps TRBD1 (5 bases). V was trimmed by 0 bases and J by 8 bases, leaving 13 bases between them. CDR1 is LGHNA, CDR2 YSLEER, per germline. CDR3 size: 15 residues. In DNA, the CDR3 is TGCGCCAGCAGCCAAGATATGGGGCCCCACGAAAAACTGTTTTTT. Protein sequence: CASSQDMGPHEKLFF.

The chain recombines TRBV7-2 with TRBJ2-1; possible D gene TRBD1, 6 bases. V lost 0 bases and J lost 2, with 8 bases in between. The CDR3 consists of 15 residues. CDR1 is SGHTA, CDR2 FQGNSA, per germline. The CDR3 bases are TGTGCCAGCAGCTTAGCGAACAGGGCCTACAATGAGCAGTTCTTC. It codes for CASSLANRAYNEQFF.

The V and J genes are TRBV28 and TRBJ2-1; TRBD2 matches at 9 bases. CDR3 length: 15 amino acids. V lost 3 bases, J lost 5 bases, and 5 bases stayed unmatched. The germline V gene has CDR1 MDHEN and CDR2 SYDVKM. The CDR3 nucleotides are TGTGCCAGCAGTTTCCTAGCGGGATATCACAATGAGCAGTTCTTC. Translating it yields CASSFLAGYHNEQFF.

The chain recombines TRBV12-3 or TRBV12-4 with TRBJ1-1; perhaps TRBD1 as D (6 bases). Between the trimmed V and J ends, which lost 1 base and 8 bases, there was a span of 11 bases. This CDR3 region has 13 residues. The CDR3 sequence: CASSLGQEREAFF. The CDR3, as DNA: TGTGCCAGCAGTTTAGGACAGGAAAGAGAAGCTTTCTTT.

The genes are TRBV19 and TRBJ1-3; tentative D call: TRBD1 (5 bases). V was trimmed by 3 bases and J by 4 bases, leaving 10 bases between them. The CDR3 runs to 14 residues. The germline CDR1 and CDR2 sequences are LNHDA and SQIVND (reference sequence). CDR3: CASSIQGAGNTIYF. The CDR3 DNA is TGTGCCAGTAGTATCCAGGGTGCGGGAAACACCATATATTTT.

This clone was observed a handful of times. This chain uses TRBV5-8 with TRBJ2-1, with TRBD2 identical over 12 bases. This CDR3 is 17 amino acids long. Germline V lookup: CDR1 SGHTS, CDR2 YDEGEE. The trim removed 0 bases at V and 7 bases at J, leaving 8 bases unmatched. The CDR3 protein is CASSLVSSGGAGNEQFF. CDR3 sequence (DNA): TGTGCCAGCAGCTTGGTCTCTAGCGGGGGGGCCGGTAATGAGCAGTTCTTC. Variable domain in full (rest from reference TRBV5-8 and TRBJ2-1): EAGVTQSPTHLIKTRGQQATLRCSPISGHTSVYWYQQALGLGLQFLLWYDEGEERNRGNFPPRFSGRQFPNYSSELNVNALELEDSALYLCASSLVSSGGAGNEQFFGPGTRLTVL.

The chain uses TRBV4-3 and TRBJ1-2; 8 positions agree with TRBD1. Germline V lookup: CDR1 LGHNA, CDR2 YSLEER. The CDR3 extends over 14 amino acids. The V segment lost 2 bases and the J segment 7 bases; nucleotides outside the gene matches: 6. The CDR3 DNA reads as TGCGCCAGCAGCCAACGGGGACAGGTCGGTGGCTACACCTTC. This encodes CASSQRGQVGGYTF.

The chain links TRBV4-2 to TRBJ2-3, with 13 bases aligning to TRBD2. This CDR3 contains 18 residues. Germline V CDR1 and CDR2: LGHNA, YNFKEQ. V was pared by 5 bases and J by 0 bases, with 8 bases of the junction left unmatched. The CDR3 coding sequence is TGTGCCAGCAGCAGGACTAGCGGGAGCCGACTTAGCACAGATACGCAGTATTTT. It specifies CASSRTSGSRLSTDTQYF.

This clone has a single count. This chain joins TRBV5-1 and TRBJ2-2, with 11 bases fitting TRBD2. CDR3 length equals 17 residues. Germline V lookup: CDR1 SGHRS, CDR2 YFSETQ. V dropped 1 base and J dropped 3; count of bases not matched to a gene: 5. CDR3 nucleotides: TGCGCCAGCAGCTTGCCTAGCGGGGGGACCCACACCGGGGAGCTGTTTTTT. Residues: CASSLPSGGTHTGELFF.

This chain joins TRBV7-2 and TRBJ2-7; D gene unclear. Trimming left V 3 bases short and J 1 base short, with 13 bases between. Germline CDR1 reads SGHTA; CDR2 reads FQGNSA. This CDR3 spans 15 amino acids. The CDR3 DNA reads as TGTGCCAGCAGCTTGATGCCAGGTGATTCCTACGAGCAGTACTTC. It encodes CASSLMPGDSYEQYF.

A remark on this clone: Sequence at one end of the junction differs from germline and may be a read error. The chain couples TRBV29-1 to TRBJ1-2; D gene unclear. Looked up from germline, CDR1 is SQVTM and CDR2 is ANQGSEA. This CDR3 spans 8 amino acids. Here the CDR3 reads CSHTRGVF. CDR3 nucleotides: TGCAGCCATACTAGAGGTGTCTTC.

This chain joins TRBV29-1 and TRBJ1-1; D ambiguous. Between the trimmed V and J ends, which lost 5 bases and 4 bases, there was a span of 8 bases. The germline V gene has CDR1 SQVTM and CDR2 ANQGSEA. The CDR3 runs to 11 residues. CDR3 amino acids: CSVFVSTEAFF. The CDR3 DNA follows: TGCAGCGTTTTTGTCAGCACTGAAGCTTTCTTT.